The 27 T cell receptor beta chains listed next were all sequenced from one sample in a study of CD8 T cell repertoires and HIV-1 epitope variants. TCRdb keeps only in-frame clones here, not all; method: immunoSEQ multiplex PCR. The sample has more than 85,000 clones, over 70% seen once; the top ten hold roughly 25%. What was sequenced was uncultured baseline CD8+ T cells from peripheral blood mononuclear cells (PBMCs). Every receptor here comes from a male donor with HIV.

J is TRBJ2-7 and V is TRBV7-9; TRBD1 matches 8 bases. The junction had 11 bases not matched to a gene; V was cut back by 4 bases and J by 0 bases. CDR1 and CDR2 from the germline V gene are SEHNR and FQNEAQ (reference sequence). There are 17 residues in the CDR3. In DNA, the CDR3 is TGTGCCAGCAGCTACGTGCAGGGGGCTCGGAGCTCCTACGAGCAGTACTTC. It encodes CASSYVQGARSSYEQYF.

This clone was picked up one time. V gene TRBV28 combines with J gene TRBJ1-5; no definite D call. The V gene lost 6 bases and the J gene lost 0 bases, with 6 bases spanning the gap. The CDR3 has 13 amino acids. Germline CDR1 MDHEN, CDR2 SYDVKM. DNA for the CDR3: TGTGCCAGCAGCTACTTTAGCAATCAGCCCCAGCATTTT. It yields the protein CASSYFSNQPQHF.

The V gene is TRBV7-6, the J gene TRBJ2-2, with 12 positions matching TRBD2. J gave up 7 bases and V 5 bases, and 11 bases lay outside the gene matches. Germline lookup yields CDR1 SGHVS and CDR2 FNYEAQ. This CDR3 spans 17 amino acids. CDR3 in amino acids: CASSPWTSGAQGGELFF. The CDR3 nucleotides are TGTGCCAGCAGCCCGTGGACTAGCGGGGCCCAGGGCGGGGAGCTGTTTTTT.

V is TRBV5-1 and J is TRBJ2-1, with TRBD1 as a possible D gene (6 bases). V was shortened by 3 bases and J by 13 bases, with 14 bases between the two germline ends. Germline CDR1 and CDR2: SGHRS and YFSETQ. The length of the CDR3 is 12 residues. The CDR3 nucleotides are TGCGCCAGCAGCTGGGAAGGGGGTTTCCAGTTCTTC. Its translation: CASSWEGGFQFF.

V and J are TRBV7-5 and TRBJ1-2. TRBV7-5 counts as a pseudogene. The CDR3 contains 15 residues. The CDR3 DNA reads TGTGTCAGAAGCTTAGCGAAGGAGGGGCCCTATGGCTACACCTTC. Protein sequence: CVRSLAKEGPYGYTF.

The rearrangement links TRBV10-2 to TRBJ1-1, with unresolved D. Trimming took off 2 bases at V and 5 bases at J, with 3 bases between the two ends. The CDR3 extends over 11 amino acids. The germline V gene encodes CDR1 WSHSY and CDR2 SAAADI. The CDR3 region is CASSEGTEAFF. The CDR3 bases are TGCGCCAGCAGTGAGGGGACTGAAGCTTTCTTT.

This clone was counted only a few times. The chain joins TRBV7-9 to TRBJ1-4; D remains ambiguous. This CDR3 contains 15 residues. Germline V gives CDR1 SEHNR, CDR2 FQNEAQ (reference sequence). The V end was cut by 4 bases, the J end by 6 bases, with 15 bases between. The DNA of the CDR3 is TGTGCCAGCAGCTATGGGCCCTCACGGGATGAAAAACTGTTTTTT. Protein sequence: CASSYGPSRDEKLFF.

The chain employs TRBV28 and TRBJ2-7, with TRBD2 matching 8 bases. The V segment lost 11 bases and the J segment 9 bases; nucleotides outside the gene matches: 15. The CDR3 runs 13 residues. Per germline, CDR1 MDHEN and CDR2 SYDVKM. The CDR3 DNA follows: TGTGCCTCCCAAGGTGAGCGGGAGCGCGGGCAGTACTTC. This codes for CASQGERERGQYF.

V gene TRBV27 combines with J gene TRBJ1-5; 7 bases align to TRBD1. The CDR3 runs to 16 residues. Looked up from germline, CDR1 is MNHEY and CDR2 is SMNVEV (reference sequence). V shed 3 bases and J 7 bases; nucleotides not matched to a gene: 12. This chain's CDR3 is CASSFARTGVEQPQHF. The CDR3 DNA follows: TGTGCCAGCAGTTTTGCACGTACAGGGGTTGAACAGCCCCAGCATTTT.

The chain uses TRBV2 and TRBJ2-5; the D gene is possibly TRBD2 (5 bases). The V gene's germline CDR1 is SNHLY and CDR2 FYNNEI. The length of the CDR3 is 17 residues. The V end was cut by 6 bases, the J end by 5 bases, with 25 bases between. The DNA for the CDR3 is TGTGCCAGCAGATCCTTCGGGGTCGGGCTACATGAGGAGACCCAGTACTTC. The encoded protein is CASRSFGVGLHEETQYF.

V and J are TRBV6-4 and TRBJ1-1; TRBD1 might be the D (5 bases). The germline V gene encodes CDR1 MRHNA and CDR2 SNTAGT. The CDR3 totals 15 residues. V was shortened by 0 bases and J by 4 bases, with 12 bases between the two germline ends. Here the CDR3 reads CASSDSGGAGTEAFF. CDR3 coding DNA: TGTGCCAGCAGTGACTCGGGAGGGGCCGGCACTGAAGCTTTCTTT.

V is TRBV14 and J is TRBJ1-2; D uncertain. V was clipped by 4 bases and J by 6 bases, with 27 bases between them. CDR3 length: 18 amino acids. Germline lookup yields CDR1 SGHDN and CDR2 FVKESK. CDR3 residues: CASSLRSPTNPLGDGYTF. The DNA for the CDR3 is TGTGCCAGCAGCCTTCGCTCCCCGACGAATCCCCTGGGAGATGGCTACACCTTC.

The gene calls are TRBV19 and TRBJ2-1; D possibly corresponds to TRBD1 (6 bases). V was pared by 1 base and J by 6 bases, with 13 bases between. Germline V gene lookup returns CDR1 LNHDA and CDR2 SQIVND (reference sequence). This CDR3 region has 15 residues. The chain's CDR3 is CASSIGPGALNEQFF. The CDR3 bases are TGTGCCAGTAGTATAGGTCCAGGGGCCCTCAATGAGCAGTTCTTC.

Concerning this clone: A read error is possible here, since a much larger clone lies one base away. Other DNA sequences from this sample encode an identical CDR3 as well. This chain connects TRBV29-1 to TRBJ1-5, with TRBD1 matching over 9 bases. CDR1 SQVTM and CDR2 ANQGSEA come from the germline V gene. The CDR3 runs 14 residues. The V segment lost 6 bases and the J segment 6 bases; nucleotides outside the gene matches: 9. As DNA, the CDR3 is TGCAGCGTCGGGGACAGGGTTTACCGTCAGCCCCAGCATTTT. This translates into CSVGDRVYRQPQHF.

This clone was seen a single time. The chain's CDR3 is CAWSVGQGDGYTF. The CDR3 bases are TGTGCCTGGAGTGTAGGGCAGGGTGATGGCTACACCTTC. V is TRBV30 and J is TRBJ1-2; a weak D match, TRBD1 (5 bases). The germline V gene has CDR1 GTSNPN and CDR2 SVGIG (reference sequence). Trimming removed 0 bases from V and 6 bases from J, with 11 bases in between. The CDR3 extends over 13 amino acids.

The rearrangement uses TRBV15 and TRBJ2-1; 12 nucleotides agree with TRBD2. The trim removed 8 bases at V and 8 bases at J, leaving 19 bases unmatched. From germline, CDR1 is LNHNV and CDR2 YYDKDF (reference sequence). CDR3 size: 18 residues. CDR3 in amino acids: CATQGSRTSGAHHDEQFF. The DNA for the CDR3 is TGTGCCACCCAAGGGTCGAGGACTAGCGGGGCCCATCACGATGAGCAGTTCTTC.

The chain is built from TRBV5-6 and TRBJ2-1; 7 bases fit TRBD1. The CDR3 extends over 12 amino acids. After removal of 4 bases from V and 15 bases from J, the junction contained 10 bases not matched to a gene. CDR1 SGHDT and CDR2 YYEEEE come from the germline V gene. As DNA, the CDR3 is TGTGCCAGCAGCCCAGGACAGGCCATGACGTTCTTC. Its protein product is CASSPGQAMTFF.

The chain combines TRBV19 with TRBJ2-1; tentative D call: TRBD2 (5 bases). Germline values: CDR1 LNHDA, CDR2 SQIVND (reference sequence). V was cut by 6 bases and J by 4 bases, with 13 bases left in between. This CDR3 contains 14 residues. The CDR3 protein is CASSPTSGYNEQFF. CDR3 coding DNA: TGTGCCAGTAGCCCCACGAGCGGATACAATGAGCAGTTCTTC.

This chain links TRBV5-4 with TRBJ1-2; TRBD1 agrees at 11 bases. The V gene end was trimmed by 1 base and the J gene end by 8 bases; junction bases not matched to a gene: 4. The CDR3 extends over 14 amino acids. Germline CDR1 is SGHNT and CDR2 is YYREEE (reference sequence). The CDR3 DNA sequence: TGTGCCAGCAGCTTGCTGGGACAGGGGGGGGGCTACACCTTC. Its translation is CASSLLGQGGGYTF.

This rearrangement joins TRBV29-1 to TRBJ2-1; 13 bases map to TRBD2. The CDR3 has 16 amino acids. Trimming cost V 7 bases and J 5 bases; bases outside gene matches: 11. Germline CDR1 SQVTM, CDR2 ANQGSEA. The CDR3 region has the DNA TGCAGCGGGAGGTCCGGGACTAGCGGGACCGACAATGAGCAGTTCTTC. This codes for CSGRSGTSGTDNEQFF.

This chain uses TRBV5-8 with TRBJ1-5; TRBD1 might be the D (6 bases). Germline V gene lookup returns CDR1 SGHTS and CDR2 YDEGEE. Trimming left V 1 base short and J 2 bases short, with 10 bases between. The CDR3 is 15 amino acids. The CDR3 is CASSLWGAGNQPQHF. CDR3 DNA: TGTGCCAGCAGCTTGTGGGGGGCGGGCAATCAGCCCCAGCATTTT.

This chain uses TRBV27 with TRBJ1-2; 9 bases are a match to TRBD1. Trimming took 4 bases from V and 3 from J; bases not matched to a gene: 6. CDR1 MNHEY and CDR2 SMNVEV come from the germline V gene (reference sequence). This CDR3 is 15 amino acids long. CDR3 coding DNA: TGTGCCAGCAGTTACCGGACAGGGGTGGACTATGGCTACACCTTC. Translation gives CASSYRTGVDYGYTF.

This chain connects TRBV6-5 to TRBJ1-1; D ambiguous. CDR3 length: 13 amino acids. V was cut by 0 bases and J by 3 bases, with 5 bases left in between. Germline CDR1 is MNHEY and CDR2 is SVGAGI. In nucleotides, the CDR3 is TGTGCCAGCAGTTACTCCCCCTACACTGAAGCTTTCTTT. Residues: CASSYSPYTEAFF.

A single count supports this clone. The chain carries TRBV2 and TRBJ2-1, with no clear D. V was clipped by 4 bases and J by 5 bases, with 12 bases between them. The CDR3 loop spans 14 amino acids. Looked up from germline, CDR1 is SNHLY and CDR2 is FYNNEI. CDR3 DNA sequence: TGTGCCAGCAGTGGGTCGAATACTAACAATGAGCAGTTCTTC. Translation: CASSGSNTNNEQFF.

The chain recombines TRBV6-5 with TRBJ1-2; D is possibly TRBD1 (6 bases). Germline V lookup: CDR1 MNHEY, CDR2 SVGAGI. This CDR3 has 12 residues. V dropped 8 bases and J dropped 8 bases, with 15 bases sitting between them. The CDR3 reads CASRQGIQGYTF. CDR3 coding DNA: TGTGCCAGCCGTCAGGGGATCCAGGGCTACACCTTC.

This clone was seen only a few times. This chain links TRBV29-1 with TRBJ1-2; D is ambiguous. V lost 7 bases and J 8 bases, leaving 11 bases between the germline ends. This CDR3 has 10 amino acids. CDR1 SQVTM and CDR2 ANQGSEA come from the germline V gene. The CDR3 DNA reads as TGCAGCGCCCGGGCCCCGGGCTACACCTTC. Protein product: CSARAPGYTF.

In this sample, this clone turned up once. The chain is built from TRBV6-4 and TRBJ2-1, with no clear D. Germline V gene sequence: CDR1 MRHNA, CDR2 SNTAGT. The CDR3 is 13 residues long. Trimming removed 4 bases from V and 3 bases from J, with 7 bases in between. This CDR3 is CASSGPGYNEQFF. The CDR3, as DNA: TGTGCCAGCAGTGGACCAGGCTACAATGAGCAGTTCTTC.